This TCR beta chain was sequenced for a study of PD-L1 blockade in urothelial cancer. For the study at large: The authors examined blood 3 weeks (second dose) and 6 weeks after treatment start.

The ends were cut back, 0 bases at V and 2 bases at J, with 12 bases in the middle. The germline CDR1 and CDR2 sequences are LNHNV and YYDKDF (reference sequence). This CDR3 is 16 amino acids long. The assay was immunoSEQ multiplex PCR, and TCRdb's table has in-frame clones only and misses some. The sample carries about 43,000 clones, 70% to 90% recorded once. General observations from the study: Better survival was forecast by a pretreatment blood TCR clonality below the median.

With respect to this clone: Its specificity is not known.

Patients each gave 1 to 8 samples, pretreatment and on-treatment. Sample: PBMCs, taken around atezolizumab (anti-PD-L1) treatment. This sequence was found in a woman aged 55-69 years with urothelial cancer. V usage is TRBV15 and J usage is TRBJ2-3; weak D call: TRBD2 (6 bases). The CDR3 sequence: CATSRDRLGPTDTQYF. The CDR3, as DNA: TGTGCCACCAGCAGAGATCGACTAGGACCCACAGATACGCAGTATTTT.